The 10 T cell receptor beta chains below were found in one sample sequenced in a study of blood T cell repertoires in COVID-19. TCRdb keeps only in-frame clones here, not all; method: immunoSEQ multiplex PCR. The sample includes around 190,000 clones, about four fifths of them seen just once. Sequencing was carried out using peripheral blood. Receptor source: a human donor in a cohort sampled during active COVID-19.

CDR3 nucleotide sequence: TGTGCCAGCAGCGCGAAGCCGGGGTGGGACACTGAAGCTTTCTTT. Encoded protein: CASSAKPGWDTEAFF. This sequence joins TRBV9 and TRBJ1-1; no reliable D call. The CDR3 has 15 amino acids. Deletions cut 3 bases from V and 3 bases from J, with 15 bases between. Per germline, CDR1 SGDLS and CDR2 YYNGEE.

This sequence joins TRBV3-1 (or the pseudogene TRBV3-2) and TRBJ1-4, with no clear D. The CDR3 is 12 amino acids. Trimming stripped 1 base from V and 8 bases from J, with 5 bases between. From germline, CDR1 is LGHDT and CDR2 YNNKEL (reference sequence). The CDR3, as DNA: TGTGCCAGCAGCCAAGGGGCAGAAAAACTGTTTTTT. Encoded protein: CASSQGAEKLFF.

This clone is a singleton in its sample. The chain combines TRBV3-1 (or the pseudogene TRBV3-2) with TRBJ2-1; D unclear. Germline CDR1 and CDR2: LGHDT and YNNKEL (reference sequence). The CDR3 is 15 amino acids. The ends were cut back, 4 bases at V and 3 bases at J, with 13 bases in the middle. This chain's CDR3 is CASSPRPFNYNEQFF. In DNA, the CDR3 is TGTGCCAGCAGCCCTAGACCATTCAACTACAATGAGCAGTTCTTC.

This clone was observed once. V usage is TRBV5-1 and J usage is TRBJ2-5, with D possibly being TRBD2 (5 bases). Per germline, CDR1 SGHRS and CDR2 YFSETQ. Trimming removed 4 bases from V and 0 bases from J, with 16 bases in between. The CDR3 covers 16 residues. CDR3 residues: CASSATSVRNQETQYF. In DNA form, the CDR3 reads TGCGCCAGCAGCGCCACTAGTGTCAGGAACCAAGAGACCCAGTACTTC.

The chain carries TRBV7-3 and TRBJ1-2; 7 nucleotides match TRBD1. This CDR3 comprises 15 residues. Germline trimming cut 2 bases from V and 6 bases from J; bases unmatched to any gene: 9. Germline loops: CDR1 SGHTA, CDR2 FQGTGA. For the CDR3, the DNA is TGTGCCAGCAGCTTAGGGGACAGCTCAAGGGATGGCTACACCTTC. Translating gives CASSLGDSSRDGYTF.

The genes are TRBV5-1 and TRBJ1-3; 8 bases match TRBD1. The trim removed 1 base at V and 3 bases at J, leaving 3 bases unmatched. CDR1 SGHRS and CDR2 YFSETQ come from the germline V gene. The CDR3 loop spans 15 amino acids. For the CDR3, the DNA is TGCGCCAGCAGCTTGCAGGGGGCACGTGGAAACACCATATATTTT. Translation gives CASSLQGARGNTIYF.

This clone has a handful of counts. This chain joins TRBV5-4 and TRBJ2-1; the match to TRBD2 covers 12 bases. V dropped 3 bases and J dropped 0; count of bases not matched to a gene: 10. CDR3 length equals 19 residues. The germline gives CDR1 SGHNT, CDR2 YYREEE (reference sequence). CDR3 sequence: CASSSASGGASSSYNEQFF. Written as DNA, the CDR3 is TGTGCCAGCAGCTCGGCTAGCGGGGGGGCTTCGAGCTCCTACAATGAGCAGTTCTTC.

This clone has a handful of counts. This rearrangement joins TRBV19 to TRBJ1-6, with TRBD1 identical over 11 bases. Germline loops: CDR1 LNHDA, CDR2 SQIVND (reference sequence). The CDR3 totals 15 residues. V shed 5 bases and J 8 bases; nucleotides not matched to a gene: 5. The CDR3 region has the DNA TGTGCCAGTAGTCTGGGACAGGGGGGAGATTCACCCCTCCACTTT. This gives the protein CASSLGQGGDSPLHF.

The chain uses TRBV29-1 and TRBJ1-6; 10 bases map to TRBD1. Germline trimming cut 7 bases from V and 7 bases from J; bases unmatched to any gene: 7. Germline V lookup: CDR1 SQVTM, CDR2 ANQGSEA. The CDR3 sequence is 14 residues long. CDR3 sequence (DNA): TGCAGCGACTCGACAGGGGGCCGGAATTCACCCCTCCACTTT. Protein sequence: CSDSTGGRNSPLHF.

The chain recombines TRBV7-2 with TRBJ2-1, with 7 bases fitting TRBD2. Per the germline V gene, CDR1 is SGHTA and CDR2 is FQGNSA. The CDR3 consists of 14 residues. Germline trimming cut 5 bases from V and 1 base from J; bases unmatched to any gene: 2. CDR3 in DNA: TGTGCCAGCAGCCCTAGCGGTTCCTACAATGAGCAGTTCTTC. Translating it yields CASSPSGSYNEQFF.